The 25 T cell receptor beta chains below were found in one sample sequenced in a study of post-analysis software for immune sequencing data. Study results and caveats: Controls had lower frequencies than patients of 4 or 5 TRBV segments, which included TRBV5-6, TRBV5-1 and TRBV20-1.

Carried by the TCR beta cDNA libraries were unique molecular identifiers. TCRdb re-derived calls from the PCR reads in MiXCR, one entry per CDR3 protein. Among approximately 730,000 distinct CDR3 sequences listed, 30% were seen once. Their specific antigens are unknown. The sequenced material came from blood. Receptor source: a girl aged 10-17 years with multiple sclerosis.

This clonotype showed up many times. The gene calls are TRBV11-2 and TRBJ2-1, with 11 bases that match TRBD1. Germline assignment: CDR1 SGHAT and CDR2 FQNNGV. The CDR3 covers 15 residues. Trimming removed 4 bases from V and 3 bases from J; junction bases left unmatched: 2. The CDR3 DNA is TGTGCCAGCAGCTCCGGGACAGGGGGCTACAATGAGCAGTTCTTC. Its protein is CASSSGTGGYNEQFF. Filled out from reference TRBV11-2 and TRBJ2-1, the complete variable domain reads EAGVAQSPRYKIIEKRQSVAFWCNPISGHATLYWYQQILGQGPKLLIQFQNNGVVDDSQLPKDRFSAERLKGVDSTLKIQPAKLEDSAVYLCASSSGTGGYNEQFFGPGTRLTVL.

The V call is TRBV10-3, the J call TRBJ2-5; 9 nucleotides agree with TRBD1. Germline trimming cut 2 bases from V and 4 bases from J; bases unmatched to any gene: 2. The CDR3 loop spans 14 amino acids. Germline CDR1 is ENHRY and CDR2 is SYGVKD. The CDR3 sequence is CAISEPGQGETQYF. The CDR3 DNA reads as TGTGCCATCAGTGAGCCGGGACAGGGAGAGACCCAGTACTTC.

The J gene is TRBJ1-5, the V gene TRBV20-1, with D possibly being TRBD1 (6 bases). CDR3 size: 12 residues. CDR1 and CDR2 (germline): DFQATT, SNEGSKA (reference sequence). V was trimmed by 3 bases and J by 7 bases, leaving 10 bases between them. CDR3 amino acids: CSARQGLQPQHF. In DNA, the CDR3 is TGCAGTGCTAGGCAGGGGCTGCAGCCCCAGCATTTT.

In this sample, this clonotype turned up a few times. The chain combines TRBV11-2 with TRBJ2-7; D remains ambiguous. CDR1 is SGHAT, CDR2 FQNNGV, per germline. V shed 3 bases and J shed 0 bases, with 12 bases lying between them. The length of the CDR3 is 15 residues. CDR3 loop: CASSFPSQSSYEQYF. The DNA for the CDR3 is TGTGCCAGCAGCTTCCCGTCCCAATCCTCCTACGAGCAGTACTTC.

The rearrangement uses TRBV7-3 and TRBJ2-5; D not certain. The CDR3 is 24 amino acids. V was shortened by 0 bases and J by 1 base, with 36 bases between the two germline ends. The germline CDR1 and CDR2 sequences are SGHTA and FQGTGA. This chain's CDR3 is CASSLTSFTLTGPRRRETQETQYF. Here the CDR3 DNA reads TGTGCCAGCAGCTTAACCTCTTTCACTCTCACCGGTCCGAGACGGCGAGAGACCCAAGAGACCCAGTACTTC.

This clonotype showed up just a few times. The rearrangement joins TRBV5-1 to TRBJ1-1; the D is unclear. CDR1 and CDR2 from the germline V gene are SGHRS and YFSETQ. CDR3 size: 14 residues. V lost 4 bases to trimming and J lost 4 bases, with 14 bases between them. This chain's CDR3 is CASSRSGESTEAFF. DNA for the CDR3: TGCGCCAGCAGCCGGTCGGGTGAAAGCACTGAAGCTTTCTTT.

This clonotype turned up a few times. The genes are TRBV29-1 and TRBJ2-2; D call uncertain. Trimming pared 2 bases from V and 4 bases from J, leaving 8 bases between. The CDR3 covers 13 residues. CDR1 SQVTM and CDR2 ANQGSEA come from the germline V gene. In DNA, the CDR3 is TGCAGCGTTGAAAGACTGAGCACCGGGGAGCTGTTTTTT. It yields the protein CSVERLSTGELFF.

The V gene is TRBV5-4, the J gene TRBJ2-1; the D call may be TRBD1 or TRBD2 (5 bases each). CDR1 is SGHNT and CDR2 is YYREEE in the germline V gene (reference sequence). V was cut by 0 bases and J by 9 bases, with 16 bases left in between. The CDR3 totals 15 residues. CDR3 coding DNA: TGTGCCAGCAGCTTGGAGGGAGCCCGAAGGGGTGAGCAGTTCTTC. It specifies CASSLEGARRGEQFF.

This chain's CDR3 is CASSVISTDTQYF. For the CDR3, the DNA is TGTGCCAGCAGTGTCATTAGCACAGATACGCAGTATTTT. The J gene is TRBJ2-3, the V gene TRBV2; no firm D call. V lost 4 bases and J lost 0, with 5 bases in between. The CDR3 has 13 amino acids. The germline CDR1 and CDR2 sequences are SNHLY and FYNNEI.

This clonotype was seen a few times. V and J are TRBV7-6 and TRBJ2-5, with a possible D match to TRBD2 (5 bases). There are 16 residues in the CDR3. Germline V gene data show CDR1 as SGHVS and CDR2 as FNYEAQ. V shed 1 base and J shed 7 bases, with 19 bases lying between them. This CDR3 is CASSLVSLADGGTQYF. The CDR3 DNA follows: TGTGCCAGCAGCTTAGTGTCTCTAGCCGATGGTGGGACCCAGTACTTC.

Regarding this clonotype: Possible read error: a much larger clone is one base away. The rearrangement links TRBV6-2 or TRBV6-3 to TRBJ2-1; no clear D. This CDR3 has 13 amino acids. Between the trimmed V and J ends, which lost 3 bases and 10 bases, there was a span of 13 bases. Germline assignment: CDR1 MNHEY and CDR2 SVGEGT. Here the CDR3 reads CASSYLPLYEQFF. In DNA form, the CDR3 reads TGTGCCAGCAGTTATCTGCCCCTCTACGAGCAGTTCTTC.

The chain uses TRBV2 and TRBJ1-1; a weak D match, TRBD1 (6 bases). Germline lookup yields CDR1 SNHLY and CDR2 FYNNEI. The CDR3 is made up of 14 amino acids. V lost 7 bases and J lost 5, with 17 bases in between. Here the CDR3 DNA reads TGTGCCAGCACCAGATCAGGGGAAGTTACTGAAGCTTTCTTT. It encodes CASTRSGEVTEAFF.

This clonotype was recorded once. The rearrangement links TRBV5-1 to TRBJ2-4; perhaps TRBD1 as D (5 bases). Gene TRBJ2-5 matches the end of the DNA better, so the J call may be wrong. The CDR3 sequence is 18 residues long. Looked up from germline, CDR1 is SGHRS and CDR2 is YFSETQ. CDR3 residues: CASSLDLSRQPFRETQYF. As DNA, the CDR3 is TGCGCCAGCAGCTTGGACCTCTCGAGACAGCCCTTTAGGGAGACCCAGTACTTC.

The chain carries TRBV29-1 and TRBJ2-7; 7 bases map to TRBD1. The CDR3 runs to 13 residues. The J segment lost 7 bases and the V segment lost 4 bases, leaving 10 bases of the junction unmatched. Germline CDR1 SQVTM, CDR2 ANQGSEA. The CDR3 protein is CSVVVQGVGEQYF. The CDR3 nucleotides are TGCAGCGTTGTCGTGCAGGGGGTCGGGGAGCAGTACTTC.

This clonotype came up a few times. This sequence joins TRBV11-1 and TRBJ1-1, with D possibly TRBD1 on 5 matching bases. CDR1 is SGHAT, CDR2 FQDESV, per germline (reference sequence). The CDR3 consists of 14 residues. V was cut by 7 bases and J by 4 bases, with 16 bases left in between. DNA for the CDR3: TGTGCCAGCACCAAGGAGGGGCGCGCCACTGAAGCTTTCTTT. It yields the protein CASTKEGRATEAFF.

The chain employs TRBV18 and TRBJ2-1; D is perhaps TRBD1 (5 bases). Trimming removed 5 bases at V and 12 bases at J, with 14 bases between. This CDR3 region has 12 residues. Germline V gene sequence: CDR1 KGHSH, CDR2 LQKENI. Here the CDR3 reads CASSSRERGQFF. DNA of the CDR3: TGTGCCAGCTCATCAAGAGAAAGGGGGCAGTTCTTC.

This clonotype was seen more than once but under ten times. This CDR3 reads CASRYGRGPETQYF. In DNA, the CDR3 is TGTGCCAGCAGATATGGCAGGGGGCCTGAGACCCAGTACTTC. V usage is TRBV6-5 and J usage is TRBJ2-5; 8 bases are shared with TRBD1. The germline gives CDR1 MNHEY, CDR2 SVGAGI. The V gene end was trimmed by 6 bases and the J gene end by 5 bases; junction bases not matched to a gene: 8. This CDR3 comprises 14 residues.

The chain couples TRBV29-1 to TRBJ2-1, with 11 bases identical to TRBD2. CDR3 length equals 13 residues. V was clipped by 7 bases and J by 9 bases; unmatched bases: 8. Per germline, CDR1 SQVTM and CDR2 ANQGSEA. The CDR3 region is CSGGLAGGREQFF. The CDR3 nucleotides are TGCAGCGGGGGGTTAGCGGGAGGGCGTGAGCAGTTCTTC.

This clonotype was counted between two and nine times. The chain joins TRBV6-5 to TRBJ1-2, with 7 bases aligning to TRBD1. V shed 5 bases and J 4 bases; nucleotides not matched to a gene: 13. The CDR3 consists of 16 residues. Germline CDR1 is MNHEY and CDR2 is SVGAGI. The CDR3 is CASSTVQGGNLYGYTF. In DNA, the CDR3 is TGTGCCAGCAGTACGGTCCAGGGGGGAAACCTCTATGGCTACACCTTC.

CDR3 protein: CSARLAGGWNEQFF. DNA for the CDR3: TGCAGTGCTAGACTAGCGGGAGGGTGGAATGAGCAGTTCTTC. The rearrangement joins TRBV20-1 to TRBJ2-1; 12 bases agree with TRBD2. This CDR3 is built from 14 residues. Losses at the gene ends were 2 bases for V and 7 bases for J; bases not matched to a gene: 3. Germline V gene data show CDR1 as DFQATT and CDR2 as SNEGSKA (reference sequence).

The CDR3 sequence: CSAPRGGRAAHTDTQYF. The DNA of the CDR3 is TGCAGTGCCCCGAGAGGGGGGAGGGCCGCTCACACAGATACGCAGTATTTT. This chain joins TRBV20-1 and TRBJ2-3; D possibly corresponds to TRBD2 (7 bases). The ends were cut back, 6 bases at V and 2 bases at J, with 24 bases in the middle. Germline V CDR1 and CDR2: DFQATT, SNEGSKA (reference sequence). The CDR3 extends over 17 amino acids.

DNA of the CDR3: TGTGCCAGCACCACAAAACAGGGGCCCGGGGAGCTGTTTTTT. Its protein product is CASTTKQGPGELFF. V and J are TRBV21-1 and TRBJ2-2; the table assigns TRBD1, which was not confirmed against the DNA. TRBV21-1 represents a pseudogene. The CDR3 length is 14 residues.

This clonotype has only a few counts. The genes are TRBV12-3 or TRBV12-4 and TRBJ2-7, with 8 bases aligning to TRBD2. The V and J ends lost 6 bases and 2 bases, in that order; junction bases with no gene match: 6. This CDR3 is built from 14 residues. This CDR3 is CASSPGGRPYEQYF. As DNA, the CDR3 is TGTGCCAGCAGCCCTGGCGGGAGGCCCTACGAGCAGTACTTC.

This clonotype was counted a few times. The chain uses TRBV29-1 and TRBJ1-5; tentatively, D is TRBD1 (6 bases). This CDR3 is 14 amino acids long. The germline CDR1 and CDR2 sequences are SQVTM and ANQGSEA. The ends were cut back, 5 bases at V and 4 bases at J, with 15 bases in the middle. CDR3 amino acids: CSVSQGDGNQPQHF. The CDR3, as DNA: TGCAGCGTTTCACAGGGAGATGGAAATCAGCCCCAGCATTTT.

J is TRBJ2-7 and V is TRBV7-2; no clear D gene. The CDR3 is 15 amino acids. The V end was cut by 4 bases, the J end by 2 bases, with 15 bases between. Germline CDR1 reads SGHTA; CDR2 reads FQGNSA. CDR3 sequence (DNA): TGTGCCAGCAGCTCCCGGTTGGGTCATGCCTACGAGCAGTACTTC. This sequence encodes CASSSRLGHAYEQYF.